One sample yielded the 17 T cell receptor beta chains listed below, sequenced in a study of blood T cell repertoires in COVID-19. Using immunoSEQ multiplex PCR, the repertoire was profiled, and TCRdb retains in-frame clones only, with some absent. Among a few hundred thousand clones, 86% were seen once, and the ten largest hold 13%. The sequencing sample was made of peripheral blood. These TCRs come from a woman in her 70s with COVID-19, enrolled during active disease.

The chain recombines TRBV11-2 with TRBJ1-3; D call uncertain. Germline V gene data show CDR1 as SGHAT and CDR2 as FQNNGV. Trimming removed 6 bases from V and 8 bases from J, with 14 bases in between. CDR3 length equals 13 residues. The CDR3 DNA follows: TGTGCCAGCAGTCTAATGCACCGGGACACCATATATTTT. As protein: CASSLMHRDTIYF.

The gene calls are TRBV11-2 and TRBJ2-7, with 8 bases aligning to TRBD1. The ends lost 6 bases at V and 2 bases at J; junction bases unmatched: 9. The CDR3 sequence is 15 residues long. Germline V gene data show CDR1 as SGHAT and CDR2 as FQNNGV. CDR3 residues: CASSIGQGRTYEQYF. As DNA, the CDR3 is TGTGCCAGCAGTATTGGACAGGGAAGGACCTACGAGCAGTACTTC.

The genes are TRBV24-1 and TRBJ2-1; D might be TRBD1 (5 bases). Trimming left V 4 bases short and J 3 bases short, with 9 bases between. Germline CDR1 and CDR2: KGHDR and SFDVKD. The CDR3 covers 14 residues. The CDR3 DNA reads TGTGCCACCAGTGACCCTGACAGCTACAATGAGCAGTTCTTC. This translates into CATSDPDSYNEQFF.

The CDR3 DNA is TGTGCCAGCAGTTCGACGGGGGTCAACGAGCAGTACTTC. This translates into CASSSTGVNEQYF. The rearrangement uses TRBV9 and TRBJ2-7; TRBD2 is a possible D gene (6 bases). V was shortened by 5 bases and J by 5 bases, with 14 bases between the two germline ends. This CDR3 is built from 13 residues. Germline V gives CDR1 SGDLS, CDR2 YYNGEE.

This chain connects TRBV28 to TRBJ1-1; D gene uncertain. Germline values: CDR1 MDHEN, CDR2 SYDVKM. The CDR3 is 15 amino acids. The germline V and J ends were trimmed by 6 bases and 1 base, with 15 bases remaining between them. CDR3 sequence (DNA): TGTGCCAGCAGCCAAGGTGGTCGGGGGAACACTGAAGCTTTCTTT. It encodes CASSQGGRGNTEAFF.

This clone has a handful of counts. The chain is built from TRBV28 and TRBJ1-1; D call uncertain. Trimming cost V 5 bases and J 0 bases, with 13 bases left between them. CDR1 and CDR2 (germline): MDHEN, SYDVKM. The CDR3 is 15 amino acids. Here the CDR3 reads CASSPPGGLNTEAFF. CDR3 nucleotides: TGTGCCAGCAGTCCCCCAGGAGGGCTGAACACTGAAGCTTTCTTT.

The chain links TRBV5-8 to TRBJ1-6; D is perhaps TRBD1 (6 bases). Trimming stripped 4 bases from V and 9 bases from J, with 11 bases between. CDR3 length: 13 residues. In germline, CDR1 is SGHTS, CDR2 YDEGEE. This chain's CDR3 is CASSPIRGSPLHF. In nucleotides, the CDR3 is TGTGCCAGCAGCCCTATCAGGGGTTCACCCCTCCACTTT. The full variable domain, completed using reference TRBV5-8 and TRBJ1-6, is EAGVTQSPTHLIKTRGQQATLRCSPISGHTSVYWYQQALGLGLQFLLWYDEGEERNRGNFPPRFSGRQFPNYSSELNVNALELEDSALYLCASSPIRGSPLHFGNGTRLTVT.

This chain joins TRBV25-1 and TRBJ2-3; no clear D gene. In germline, CDR1 is MGHDK, CDR2 SYGVNS. The CDR3 has 16 amino acids. Deletions cut 2 bases from V and 2 bases from J, with 14 bases between. The chain's CDR3 is CASSEGEAPDTDTQYF. CDR3 coding DNA: TGTGCCAGCAGTGAAGGAGAGGCCCCAGACACAGATACGCAGTATTTT.

This CDR3 is CASTTPTGGSWNSPLHF. In DNA form, the CDR3 reads TGTGCCAGCACCACACCTACAGGGGGATCATGGAATTCACCCCTCCACTTT. V and J are TRBV27 and TRBJ1-6; 8 bases map to TRBD1. The CDR3 loop spans 17 amino acids. Per germline, CDR1 MNHEY and CDR2 SMNVEV (reference sequence). Unmatched junction bases numbered 15, after V lost 7 bases and J lost 7 bases.

The genes are TRBV4-2 and TRBJ2-3, with TRBD2 matching over 11 bases. With V trimmed by 1 base and J by 3 bases, 6 bases remained unmatched. The CDR3 spans 17 residues. In germline, CDR1 is LGHNA, CDR2 YNFKEQ. The CDR3, as DNA: TGTGCCAGCAGCCAAGTTCTAGCGGGGGGAACAACAGATACGCAGTATTTT. Amino acids: CASSQVLAGGTTDTQYF.

The V and J genes are TRBV7-2 and TRBJ2-3, with TRBD2 matching 11 bases. The V segment lost 5 bases and the J segment 1 base; nucleotides outside the gene matches: 5. This CDR3 is 16 amino acids long. Germline CDR1 is SGHTA and CDR2 is FQGNSA. The CDR3 reads CASSAGGLAGTDTQYF. CDR3 nucleotide sequence: TGTGCCAGCAGCGCCGGGGGACTAGCGGGCACAGATACGCAGTATTTT.

This chain joins TRBV7-3 and TRBJ2-7, with TRBD2 matching 11 bases. Germline V gene sequence: CDR1 SGHTA, CDR2 FQGTGA. This CDR3 region has 14 residues. Trimming removed 4 bases from V and 3 bases from J; junction bases left unmatched: 2. For the CDR3, the DNA is TGTGCCAGCAGCTACGGGACTAGCGGCTACGAGCAGTACTTC. It encodes CASSYGTSGYEQYF. Full variable domain (rest looked up from reference TRBV7-3 and TRBJ2-7): GAGVSQTPSNKVTEKGKYVELRCDPISGHTALYWYRQSLGQGPEFLIYFQGTGAADDSGLPNDRFFAVRPEGSVSTLKIQRTERGDSAVYLCASSYGTSGYEQYFGPGTRLTVT.

The chain carries TRBV30 and TRBJ1-2; a weak D match, TRBD1 (6 bases). Trimming removed 0 bases from V and 5 bases from J, with 13 bases in between. Per germline, CDR1 GTSNPN and CDR2 SVGIG (reference sequence). CDR3 size: 14 residues. DNA for the CDR3: TGTGCCTGGAGTGTGGCAGGGGTGGGGTATGGCTACACCTTC. Amino acids: CAWSVAGVGYGYTF.

The rearrangement uses TRBV28 and TRBJ1-5, with 7 bases that match TRBD1. V lost 5 bases to trimming and J lost 7 bases; unmatched junction nucleotides: 8. The germline V gene encodes CDR1 MDHEN and CDR2 SYDVKM. The CDR3 is made up of 14 amino acids. CDR3 nucleotide sequence: TGTGCCAGCAGTGTACAGGGGATACGGCAGCCCCAGCATTTT. The encoded protein is CASSVQGIRQPQHF.

V usage is TRBV5-6 and J usage is TRBJ1-5; 7 bases are a match to TRBD1. V lost 3 bases and J lost 0; bases outside the gene matches: 3. The CDR3 loop spans 15 amino acids. CDR1 and CDR2 (germline): SGHDT, YYEEEE. The CDR3 loop reads CASSYRGSSNQPQHF. The DNA of the CDR3 is TGTGCCAGCAGCTACAGGGGAAGTAGCAATCAGCCCCAGCATTTT.

The chain has TRBV7-3 and TRBJ1-1; 9 bases map to TRBD1. The V and J ends lost 5 bases and 11 bases, in that order; junction bases with no gene match: 6. The CDR3 sequence is 12 residues long. The germline gives CDR1 SGHTA, CDR2 FQGTGA. The CDR3: CASSIRTGEAFF. For the CDR3, the DNA is TGTGCCAGCAGCATCCGGACAGGGGAGGCTTTCTTT.

This chain connects TRBV19 to TRBJ2-7; 9 bases fit TRBD1. This CDR3 is 15 amino acids long. Trimming at V came to 9 bases and at J to 4 bases, leaving 13 bases not matched to a gene. The germline CDR1 and CDR2 sequences are LNHDA and SQIVND (reference sequence). Here the CDR3 DNA reads TGTGCCAGCAGGGACAGGGTAGGCCAACCGTACGAGCAGTACTTC. Translating it yields CASRDRVGQPYEQYF.